Shown below are 26 T cell receptor beta chains from a single sample sequenced in a study of blood T cells in healthy people across ages. A second PCR of roughly 7 to 11 cycles used a sample-barcoded 5' primer and a J-beta primer mix. Each CDR3 protein is one row after TCRdb ran MiXCR on the 5' RACE reads. The sample contains roughly 570,000 distinct CDR3 sequences, roughly a quarter of which appear only once. The sequencing input was blood. Receptors originate from a woman between 65 and 79 years old in good health.

The V gene is TRBV5-5, the J gene TRBJ1-2; unclear D gene. CDR3 length: 17 amino acids. Trimming pared 4 bases from V and 7 bases from J, leaving 26 bases between. Germline V gives CDR1 SGHKS, CDR2 YYEKEE (reference sequence). In nucleotides, the CDR3 is TGTGCCAGCAGCCTCACGCGGGGAAGAGGGATGTCGGGTGGCTACACCTTC. Amino acid sequence: CASSLTRGRGMSGGYTF.

Points on this clonotype: The junction differs from germline at one of its ends, possibly a read error. The rearrangement links TRBV7-2 to TRBJ2-1; tentative D call: TRBD1 (5 bases). The CDR3 consists of 12 residues. CDR1 SGHTA and CDR2 FQGNSA come from the germline V gene. CDR3 sequence reads: CANSSQGYEQFF. The CDR3 nucleotides are TGTGCCAACAGCTCGCAGGGATATGAGCAGTTCTTC.

This clonotype appeared a few times. This chain links TRBV18 with TRBJ1-1, with D tentatively TRBD1 (5 bases). Germline V gene lookup returns CDR1 KGHSH and CDR2 LQKENI. Trimming took 3 bases from V and 7 from J, leaving 6 bases between them. The CDR3 spans 11 residues. CDR3 DNA sequence: TGTGCCAGCTCACCGGGGGATGAAGCTTTCTTT. It yields the protein CASSPGDEAFF.

This chain connects TRBV6-5 to TRBJ2-7, with 10 nucleotides matching TRBD1. This CDR3 is built from 12 residues. Germline trimming cut 6 bases from V and 7 bases from J; bases unmatched to any gene: 3. Germline V gene data show CDR1 as MNHEY and CDR2 as SVGAGI. The DNA for the CDR3 is TGTGCCAGCAGCCGGACAGGGGGTGAGCAGTACTTC. Translating it yields CASSRTGGEQYF.

The chain carries TRBV27 and TRBJ2-6; 8 bases line up with TRBD1. The CDR3 spans 16 residues. J lost 0 bases, V lost 7 bases, and 5 bases had no gene match. Per germline, CDR1 MNHEY and CDR2 SMNVEV (reference sequence). The CDR3 sequence: CASTSDRASGANVLTF. The CDR3 DNA reads as TGTGCCAGCACTTCGGACAGGGCCTCTGGGGCCAACGTCCTGACTTTC.

This clonotype was observed a handful of times. The chain uses TRBV5-5 and TRBJ1-1; D possibly corresponds to TRBD1 (6 bases). Trimming shortened V by 3 bases and J by 0 bases, and 12 bases separated the two germline ends. This CDR3 contains 15 residues. CDR1 SGHKS and CDR2 YYEKEE come from the germline V gene (reference sequence). The CDR3 sequence is CASSSNTGLNTEAFF. The DNA of the CDR3 is TGTGCCAGCAGCTCTAACACAGGGTTGAACACTGAAGCTTTCTTT. The full variable domain, with the rest looked up from reference TRBV5-5 and TRBJ1-1, is DAGVTQSPTHLIKTRGQQVTLRCSPISGHKSVSWYQQVLGQGPQFIFQYYEKEERGRGNFPDRFSARQFPNYSSELNVNALLLGDSALYLCASSSNTGLNTEAFFGQGTRLTVV.

This clonotype was observed a handful of times. The genes are TRBV18 and TRBJ2-5; D unresolved. With the DNA end fitting TRBJ2-1 better, the J assignment may be wrong. CDR1 and CDR2 from the germline V gene are KGHSH and LQKENI. CDR3 length: 14 residues. As DNA, the CDR3 is TGTGCCAGCTCACCAGGGATGGATAACAATGAGCAGTTCTTC. Encoded protein: CASSPGMDNNEQFF.

The chain is built from TRBV5-1 and TRBJ2-7; no clear D. Germline V gene sequence: CDR1 SGHRS, CDR2 YFSETQ. The CDR3 loop spans 13 amino acids. Deletions cut 4 bases from V and 2 bases from J, with 10 bases between. The CDR3 DNA reads as TGCGCCAGCAGCCCAGACAATGCCTACGAGCAGTACTTC. Protein product: CASSPDNAYEQYF.

The V call is TRBV29-1, the J call TRBJ1-5, with a tentative D call TRBD1 (5 bases). The CDR3 spans 13 residues. Germline CDR1 is SQVTM and CDR2 is ANQGSEA. V was clipped by 4 bases and J by 0 bases, with 7 bases between them. The chain's CDR3 is CSVATGSNQPQHF. DNA for the CDR3: TGCAGCGTTGCAACAGGTAGCAATCAGCCCCAGCATTTT.

The V call is TRBV6-5, the J call TRBJ1-4; D call uncertain. V lost 4 bases to trimming and J lost 7 bases, with 13 bases between them. Germline CDR1 and CDR2: MNHEY and SVGAGI. The CDR3 covers 14 residues. The CDR3 protein is CASSSRGLGEKLFF. In DNA, the CDR3 is TGTGCCAGCAGTTCCCGGGGATTGGGTGAAAAACTGTTTTTT.

This chain connects TRBV21-1 to TRBJ2-2. TRBV21-1 is a recognized pseudogene. This CDR3 region has 14 residues. The CDR3 DNA sequence: TGTGCCAGTCACCTGATAGGTAACACCGGGGAGCTGTTTTTT. Translating gives CASHLIGNTGELFF.

This clonotype was counted between two and nine times. The V gene is TRBV5-1, the J gene TRBJ1-1; 11 bases fit TRBD1. Germline V CDR1 and CDR2: SGHRS, YFSETQ. The junction had 6 bases not matched to a gene; V was cut back by 4 bases and J by 10 bases. This CDR3 has 13 amino acids. CDR3 residues: CASSPGQGASAFF. In nucleotides, the CDR3 is TGCGCCAGCAGCCCAGGACAGGGGGCGTCAGCTTTCTTT.

The chain uses TRBV19 and TRBJ2-4; perhaps TRBD1 as D (5 bases). V lost 3 bases and J 6 bases, leaving 9 bases between the germline ends. The germline V gene encodes CDR1 LNHDA and CDR2 SQIVND (reference sequence). CDR3 length: 13 residues. In DNA form, the CDR3 reads TGTGCCAGTAGTATTGAGCAGGGAAACATTCAGTACTTC. Its protein product is CASSIEQGNIQYF.

The chain joins TRBV5-4 to TRBJ1-1; D not certain. Germline assignment: CDR1 SGHNT and CDR2 YYREEE (reference sequence). This CDR3 comprises 15 residues. V was shortened by 6 bases and J by 1 base, with 16 bases between the two germline ends. This CDR3 reads CASIDPTLGNTEAFF. The CDR3 DNA is TGTGCCAGCATCGATCCGACACTGGGGAACACTGAAGCTTTCTTT.

The rearrangement links TRBV7-2 to TRBJ2-3; D unresolved. V lost 2 bases to trimming and J lost 4 bases, with 10 bases between them. The CDR3 is 14 amino acids. Per germline, CDR1 SGHTA and CDR2 FQGNSA. The CDR3 reads CASSLMGSADTQYF. CDR3 nucleotide sequence: TGTGCCAGCAGCTTAATGGGGTCTGCAGATACGCAGTATTTT.

The V and J genes are TRBV20-1 and TRBJ2-5, with 11 bases matching TRBD2. The V gene's germline CDR1 is DFQATT and CDR2 SNEGSKA (reference sequence). The CDR3 has 15 residues. Trimming at V came to 3 bases and at J to 4 bases, leaving 7 bases not matched to a gene. CDR3 residues: CSASMASGGSETQYF. The DNA for the CDR3 is TGCAGTGCTAGTATGGCTAGCGGGGGGTCAGAGACCCAGTACTTC.

This clonotype was detected a few times. One end of the junction does not line up with germline, which may come from a read error. The V call is TRBV20-1, the J call TRBJ1-1; TRBD1 matches at 8 bases. The CDR3 runs 10 residues. Germline CDR1 and CDR2: DFQATT and SNEGSKA (reference sequence). The CDR3: CSAQNRTGIF. CDR3 DNA: TGCAGTGCCCAGAACCGGACAGGGATCTTT.

The chain carries TRBV11-1 and TRBJ2-1; D is unclear. Trimming took off 0 bases at V and 10 bases at J, with 13 bases between the two ends. CDR1 and CDR2 (germline): SGHAT, FQDESV (reference sequence). The CDR3 is made up of 14 amino acids. The CDR3 here is CASSLARAFREQFF. CDR3 sequence (DNA): TGTGCCAGCAGCTTAGCGCGAGCGTTTAGAGAGCAGTTCTTC.

In regard to this clonotype: This sequence may be a read error, since a much larger clone differs from it by one base. The chain links TRBV14 to TRBJ1-1; D not certain. V lost 4 bases and J lost 0, with 6 bases in between. Germline V gene lookup returns CDR1 SGHDN and CDR2 FVKESK. The CDR3 length is 13 residues. The CDR3 reads CASSPYMNTEAFF. The CDR3 nucleotides are TGTGCCAGCAGCCCCTACATGAACACTGAAGCTTTCTTT.

The chain is built from TRBV7-2 and TRBJ2-7; possibly TRBD2 for D (6 bases). From germline, CDR1 is SGHTA and CDR2 FQGNSA. V shed 4 bases and J shed 4 bases, with 17 bases lying between them. The CDR3 sequence is 15 residues long. CDR3 bases: TGTGCCAGCAGCTCACGGCGGGAAGTGGGGTACGAGCAGTACTTC. This codes for CASSSRREVGYEQYF.

The table lists this clonotype with a few counts. J is TRBJ2-1 and V is TRBV9; TRBD2 matches at 8 bases. V lost 0 bases, J lost 7 bases, and 6 bases stayed unmatched. The CDR3 has 15 amino acids. The germline V gene encodes CDR1 SGDLS and CDR2 YYNGEE. Here the CDR3 reads CASSVGGLGGNEQFF. For the CDR3, the DNA is TGTGCCAGCAGCGTAGGGGGACTAGGAGGTAATGAGCAGTTCTTC.

The DNA for the CDR3 is TGCAGTGCTAGAGATGCAGAGACCTACGAGCAGTACTTC. Translating it yields CSARDAETYEQYF. The chain joins TRBV20-1 to TRBJ2-7; D is uncertain. The CDR3 length is 13 residues. Germline CDR1 reads DFQATT; CDR2 reads SNEGSKA (reference sequence). Trimming stripped 0 bases from V and 2 bases from J, with 8 bases between.

The chain carries TRBV18 and TRBJ2-3, with D possibly matching TRBD1 (5 bases). Between the trimmed V and J ends, which lost 3 bases and 0 bases, there was a span of 13 bases. The CDR3 is 16 amino acids. Germline V CDR1 and CDR2: KGHSH, LQKENI. The CDR3 DNA sequence: TGTGCCAGCTCACCGGCTGGGGCGCTGAGCACAGATACGCAGTATTTT. Its translation is CASSPAGALSTDTQYF.

This chain connects TRBV29-1 to TRBJ2-7, with D perhaps TRBD1 or TRBD2 (6 bases each). The V end lost 4 bases, the J end lost 3 bases, and 10 bases lay between the germline ends. Looked up from germline, CDR1 is SQVTM and CDR2 is ANQGSEA. This CDR3 is built from 12 residues. CDR3 sequence (DNA): TGCAGCGTTGTGGGGGGCGGCTACGAGCAGTACTTC. Protein product: CSVVGGGYEQYF.

This clonotype was detected only a few times. The chain recombines TRBV6-5 with TRBJ1-5; no clear D gene. Germline V gene sequence: CDR1 MNHEY, CDR2 SVGAGI. This CDR3 is built from 15 residues. V dropped 2 bases and J dropped 0 bases, with 8 bases sitting between them. CDR3 loop: CASSYTANSNQPQHF. CDR3 sequence (DNA): TGTGCCAGCAGTTACACGGCAAATAGCAATCAGCCCCAGCATTTT.

The chain is built from TRBV11-1 and TRBJ2-3; possibly TRBD2 for D (5 bases). Germline V gene lookup returns CDR1 SGHAT and CDR2 FQDESV (reference sequence). CDR3 size: 15 residues. The V gene lost 5 bases and the J gene lost 0 bases, with 12 bases spanning the gap. CDR3 DNA sequence: TGTGCCAGCAGCCTGACTATACTTAGCACAGATACGCAGTATTTT. It specifies CASSLTILSTDTQYF.